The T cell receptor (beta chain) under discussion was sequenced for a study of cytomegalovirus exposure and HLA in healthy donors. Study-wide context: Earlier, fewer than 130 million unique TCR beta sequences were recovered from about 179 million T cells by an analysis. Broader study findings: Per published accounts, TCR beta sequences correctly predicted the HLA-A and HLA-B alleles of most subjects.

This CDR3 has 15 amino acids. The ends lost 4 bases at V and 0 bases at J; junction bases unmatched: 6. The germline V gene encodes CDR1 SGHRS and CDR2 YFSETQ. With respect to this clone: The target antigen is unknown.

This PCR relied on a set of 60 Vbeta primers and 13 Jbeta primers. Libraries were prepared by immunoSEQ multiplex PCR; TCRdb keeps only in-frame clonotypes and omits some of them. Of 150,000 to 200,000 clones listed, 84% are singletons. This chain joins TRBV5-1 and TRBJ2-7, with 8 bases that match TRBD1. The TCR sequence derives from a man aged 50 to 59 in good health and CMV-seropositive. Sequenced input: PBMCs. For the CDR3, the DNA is TGCGCCAGCAGCACTTGGACAGGGAGCTCCTACGAGCAGTACTTC. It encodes CASSTWTGSSYEQYF. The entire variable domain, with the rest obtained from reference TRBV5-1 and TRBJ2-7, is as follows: KAGVTQTPRYLIKTRGQQVTLSCSPISGHRSVSWYQQTPGQGLQFLFEYFSETQRNKGNFPGRFSGRQFSNSRSEMNVSTLELGDSALYLCASSTWTGSSYEQYFGPGTRLTVT.